The next 22 T cell receptor beta chains were all read from a single sample in a study of control samples from healthy donors and cancer patients. Sequencing used immunoSEQ multiplex PCR; TCRdb keeps in-frame clones, though not all of them. The repertoire holds about 130,000 clones, with more than 90% as singletons. Material: blood. These receptor sequences come from a man in his late teens or twenties in good health.

V gene TRBV6-5 combines with J gene TRBJ2-1; D not resolved. CDR3 size: 12 residues. V was cut by 5 bases and J by 0 bases, with 2 bases left in between. Germline CDR1 and CDR2: MNHEY and SVGAGI. CDR3 sequence reads: CASSLSYNEQFF. CDR3 DNA: TGTGCCAGCAGTCTCTCCTACAATGAGCAGTTCTTC.

The rearrangement uses TRBV5-1 and TRBJ1-3, with D perhaps TRBD1 (6 bases). Germline V lookup: CDR1 SGHRS, CDR2 YFSETQ. The V end lost 5 bases, the J end lost 4 bases, and 10 bases lay between the germline ends. This CDR3 is 13 amino acids long. CDR3: CASRTGEGNTIYF. DNA for the CDR3: TGCGCCAGCAGGACAGGAGAGGGAAACACCATATATTTT.

The chain combines TRBV5-4 with TRBJ1-1; D perhaps matches TRBD1 (6 bases). Trimming shortened V by 0 bases and J by 0 bases, and 9 bases separated the two germline ends. Germline V lookup: CDR1 SGHNT, CDR2 YYREEE (reference sequence). The CDR3 length is 15 residues. CDR3 sequence (DNA): TGTGCCAGCAGCTTGGGACAGGCGATGAACACTGAAGCTTTCTTT. Amino acids: CASSLGQAMNTEAFF.

The rearrangement links TRBV5-4 to TRBJ2-7; TRBD2 aligns across 7 bases. CDR3 size: 16 residues. Losses at the gene ends were 0 bases for V and 0 bases for J; bases not matched to a gene: 6. Per germline, CDR1 SGHNT and CDR2 YYREEE (reference sequence). Written as DNA, the CDR3 is TGTGCCAGCAGCTTGGGAGCGGGGAGAAGCTCCTACGAGCAGTACTTC. Its translation: CASSLGAGRSSYEQYF.

The rearrangement joins TRBV5-5 to TRBJ1-2, with D maybe TRBD1 (5 bases). V was cut by 0 bases and J by 6 bases, with 12 bases left in between. The CDR3 extends over 14 amino acids. Germline loops: CDR1 SGHKS, CDR2 YYEKEE (reference sequence). CDR3 nucleotide sequence: TGTGCCAGCAGCTTGGTTGGGGGATCGGATGGCTACACCTTC. Translated, it gives CASSLVGGSDGYTF.

The CDR3: CASSQRGKIGGYTF. The CDR3 nucleotides read TGTGCCAGCAGCCAGAGGGGCAAGATCGGGGGCTACACCTTC. The chain recombines TRBV7-9 with TRBJ1-2; D possibly corresponds to TRBD1 (5 bases). Per the germline V gene, CDR1 is SEHNR and CDR2 is FQNEAQ (reference sequence). The V gene lost 5 bases and the J gene lost 8 bases, with 18 bases spanning the gap. The CDR3 sequence is 14 residues long.

The chain employs TRBV6-6 and TRBJ2-3, with 11 positions matching TRBD2. There are 17 residues in the CDR3. Germline CDR1 and CDR2: MNHNY and SVGAGI (reference sequence). With V trimmed by 5 bases and J by 0 bases, 7 bases remained unmatched. CDR3 coding DNA: TGTGCCAGCAGTCCCGAGGGACTAGCGGTTAGCACAGATACGCAGTATTTT. This translates into CASSPEGLAVSTDTQYF.

This chain joins TRBV2 and TRBJ2-1; D not resolved. Trimming left V 5 bases short and J 6 bases short, with 8 bases between. The germline V gene encodes CDR1 SNHLY and CDR2 FYNNEI. The CDR3 spans 12 residues. The CDR3 reads CASSFSSNEQFF. The CDR3 nucleotides read TGTGCCAGCAGTTTCAGTAGCAATGAGCAGTTCTTC.

The chain recombines TRBV6-1 with TRBJ1-1, with D possibly being TRBD1 (6 bases). Trimming left V 2 bases short and J 10 bases short, with 14 bases between. Germline V gene data show CDR1 as MNHNS and CDR2 as SASEGT. The CDR3 has 13 amino acids. For the CDR3, the DNA is TGTGCCAGCAGTGAATCGGGGGCGTTGAGAGCTTTCTTT. It yields the protein CASSESGALRAFF.

This clone was recorded only once. V usage is TRBV12-3 or TRBV12-4 and J usage is TRBJ1-5, with D hard to call. Between the trimmed V and J ends, which lost 5 bases and 7 bases, there was a span of 12 bases. This CDR3 region has 13 residues. The CDR3 loop reads CASSPGRTQPQHF. The CDR3 DNA reads TGTGCCAGCAGTCCGGGCAGAACCCAGCCCCAGCATTTT.

The rearrangement uses TRBV7-2 and TRBJ2-7; D gene unclear. The V end lost 1 base, the J end lost 0 bases, and 13 bases lay between the germline ends. Germline V gene sequence: CDR1 SGHTA, CDR2 FQGNSA. This CDR3 is built from 16 residues. Written as DNA, the CDR3 is TGTGCCAGCAGCTTAGGCCCCCTCGCCAGCTCCTACGAGCAGTACTTC. This gives the protein CASSLGPLASSYEQYF.

As concerns this clone: Other nucleotide sequences in the sample specify the same CDR3. V usage is TRBV2 and J usage is TRBJ1-5; tentative D call: TRBD1 (6 bases). CDR3 length: 14 residues. CDR1 SNHLY and CDR2 FYNNEI come from the germline V gene. Trimming left V 3 bases short and J 7 bases short, with 13 bases between. The CDR3 DNA reads as TGTGCCAGCAGTGAGGTGGGGAGGGGGCAGCCCCAGCATTTT. Translated: CASSEVGRGQPQHF.

This clone was counted once. The chain couples TRBV6-6 to TRBJ2-1; 11 nucleotides line up with TRBD2. This CDR3 has 21 amino acids. Germline V gene lookup returns CDR1 MNHNY and CDR2 SVGAGI (reference sequence). The V gene end was trimmed by 5 bases and the J gene end by 0 bases; junction bases not matched to a gene: 18. As DNA, the CDR3 is TGTGCCAGCAGTCCAAGGGGTAGGGTAGCGGGGGGGCTTAGCTCCTACAATGAGCAGTTCTTC. Its translation is CASSPRGRVAGGLSSYNEQFF.

This chain links TRBV11-2 with TRBJ1-1; D gene ambiguous. This CDR3 has 12 residues. Trimming took off 2 bases at V and 10 bases at J, with 11 bases between the two ends. Germline-derived CDR1 and CDR2 are SGHAT and FQNNGV. The CDR3 reads CASSLLQVLAFF. Here the CDR3 DNA reads TGTGCCAGCAGCTTACTACAAGTATTAGCTTTCTTT.

J is TRBJ1-2 and V is TRBV6-2 or TRBV6-3, with D unresolved. The V end lost 3 bases, the J end lost 2 bases, and 7 bases lay between the germline ends. The germline V gene encodes CDR1 MNHEY and CDR2 SVGEGT. The CDR3 is 13 amino acids. The CDR3 loop reads CASSYLPNYGYTF. CDR3 nucleotide sequence: TGTGCCAGCAGTTATCTTCCCAACTATGGCTACACCTTC.

The V gene is TRBV10-3, the J gene TRBJ1-1; D not certain. The ends were cut back, 6 bases at V and 0 bases at J, with 17 bases in the middle. Per the germline V gene, CDR1 is ENHRY and CDR2 is SYGVKD. This CDR3 contains 16 residues. The CDR3 coding sequence is TGTGCCATCAGGAAGGCCCCGACTGTCATGAACACTGAAGCTTTCTTT. Protein: CAIRKAPTVMNTEAFF.

The chain couples TRBV7-6 to TRBJ2-5, with 7 bases aligning to TRBD1. V was clipped by 5 bases and J by 2 bases; unmatched bases: 20. This CDR3 is built from 19 residues. From germline, CDR1 is SGHVS and CDR2 FNYEAQ. DNA of the CDR3: TGTGCCAGCAGCCGGGCCCGGGACAGCTCTCGTAACATACAAGAGACCCAGTACTTC. This translates into CASSRARDSSRNIQETQYF.

The table lists this clone with a count of one. CDR3 region: CASSLTWWAGGMTEAFF. The CDR3 DNA sequence: TGTGCCAGCAGCTTGACTTGGTGGGCAGGGGGCATGACTGAAGCTTTCTTT. V and J are TRBV5-5 and TRBJ1-1; 8 nucleotides match TRBD1. Germline CDR1 and CDR2: SGHKS and YYEKEE (reference sequence). V was pared by 1 base and J by 5 bases, with 13 bases of the junction left unmatched. This CDR3 contains 17 residues.

The gene calls are TRBV20-1 and TRBJ1-2; D gene unclear. This CDR3 is built from 10 residues. V was shortened by 6 bases and J by 5 bases, with 7 bases between the two germline ends. Germline V gives CDR1 DFQATT, CDR2 SNEGSKA (reference sequence). The CDR3, as DNA: TGCAGTGCCACCCGATATGGCTACACCTTC. It codes for CSATRYGYTF.

This chain links TRBV6-5 with TRBJ2-7; D call uncertain. The CDR3 totals 12 residues. The V gene's germline CDR1 is MNHEY and CDR2 SVGAGI. For the CDR3, the DNA is TGTGCGGTGATAAGCCCGAACTACGAGCAGTACTTC. Encoded protein: CAVISPNYEQYF.

The chain couples TRBV7-9 to TRBJ1-2; D possibly corresponds to TRBD1 (5 bases). Trimming removed 5 bases from V and 11 bases from J, with 21 bases in between. The CDR3 has 14 amino acids. From germline, CDR1 is SEHNR and CDR2 FQNEAQ (reference sequence). Written as DNA, the CDR3 is TGTGCCAGCAGCCCCGCGGTAGGGACGGTCCGTTACACCTTC. Translated: CASSPAVGTVRYTF.

This clone has just a few counts. The chain couples TRBV2 to TRBJ1-1; D uncertain. Trimming stripped 8 bases from V and 1 base from J, with 17 bases between. The CDR3 is 15 residues long. The V gene's germline CDR1 is SNHLY and CDR2 FYNNEI. The CDR3 DNA reads TGTGCCAGCTCCCCTCGGCCGGATGCGAACACTGAAGCTTTCTTT. It yields the protein CASSPRPDANTEAFF.